The 25 T cell receptor beta chains in this list originate from one sample, sequenced in a study of T cells in Graves' hyperthyroidism and ophthalmopathy. Authors of the study amplified TCR beta CDR3 regions from RNA transcripts. A set of HTBI primers served as the primers for a first-round RT-PCR of the TCR CDR3. Using its own MiXCR run on the multiplex PCR reads, TCRdb lists one record per CDR3 protein. The sample holds some 530,000 distinct CDR3 sequences, about 22% seen once. Input material: blood. The receptors derive from a woman in her 70s with Graves' ophthalmopathy.

This clonotype has a handful of counts. The genes are TRBV9 and TRBJ1-1; 9 bases align to TRBD1. The CDR3 loop spans 13 amino acids. Germline loops: CDR1 SGDLS, CDR2 YYNGEE. V shed 2 bases and J 8 bases; nucleotides not matched to a gene: 4. This chain's CDR3 is CASSVGTGREAFF. In DNA, the CDR3 is TGTGCCAGCAGCGTGGGGACAGGGCGAGAAGCTTTCTTT.

This clonotype has only a few counts. The V gene is TRBV6-1, the J gene TRBJ2-7; D is unclear. Germline V CDR1 and CDR2: MNHNS, SASEGT. V was shortened by 6 bases and J by 4 bases, with 22 bases between the two germline ends. CDR3 size: 16 residues. CDR3 in DNA: TGTGCCAGCAGCGCGCGGCGTGGACGCCTGTTTTACGAGCAGTACTTC. It is translated as CASSARRGRLFYEQYF.

V usage is TRBV28 and J usage is TRBJ1-3; D gene uncertain. The CDR3 totals 14 residues. The germline gives CDR1 MDHEN, CDR2 SYDVKM. V was trimmed by 3 bases and J by 0 bases, leaving 6 bases between them. CDR3 residues: CASSFLYSGNTIYF. The CDR3 DNA follows: TGTGCCAGCAGTTTCCTCTACTCTGGAAACACCATATATTTT. The full variable domain, its missing parts supplied by reference TRBV28 and TRBJ1-3, is DVKVTQSSRYLVKRTGEKVFLECVQDMDHENMFWYRQDPGLGLRLIYFSYDVKMKEKGDIPEGYSVSREKKERFSLILESASTNQTSMYLCASSFLYSGNTIYFGEGSWLTVV.

This sequence joins TRBV6-1 and TRBJ1-2; 7 bases match TRBD1. J lost 3 bases, V lost 4 bases, and 8 bases had no gene match. This CDR3 is built from 15 residues. Germline loops: CDR1 MNHNS, CDR2 SASEGT. The CDR3 spells CASSAYDREHYGYTF. The CDR3, as DNA: TGTGCCAGCAGTGCATACGACAGGGAGCACTATGGCTACACCTTC.

This clonotype has a count of ten or more. V is TRBV28 and J is TRBJ1-6, with D perhaps TRBD1 (6 bases). V was clipped by 5 bases and J by 7 bases, with 12 bases between them. Germline V lookup: CDR1 MDHEN, CDR2 SYDVKM. The CDR3 length is 14 residues. The CDR3 DNA is TGTGCCAGCAGTCGGGACACCAGAAATTCACCCCTCCACTTT. This translates into CASSRDTRNSPLHF.

The V and J genes are TRBV4-2 and TRBJ2-5, with 8 bases matching TRBD2. The CDR3 runs 14 residues. The V gene's germline CDR1 is LGHNA and CDR2 YNFKEQ. The trim removed 0 bases at V and 4 bases at J, leaving 1 base unmatched. DNA for the CDR3: TGTGCCAGCAGCCAAGAGCTAGCGGGAGAGACCCAGTACTTC. Translation: CASSQELAGETQYF.

This clonotype was picked up a small number of times. The DNA of the CDR3 is TGCGCCAGCAGCTTGAGACTAGCGGACACCGGGGAGCTGTTTTTT. Amino acids: CASSLRLADTGELFF. The chain couples TRBV5-1 to TRBJ2-2; 9 bases fit TRBD2. J gave up 3 bases and V 1 base, and 1 base lay outside the gene matches. The CDR3 sequence is 15 residues long. The germline CDR1 and CDR2 sequences are SGHRS and YFSETQ.

This chain uses TRBV7-9 with TRBJ2-1; D is unclear. Trimming pared 4 bases from V and 5 bases from J, leaving 12 bases between. The CDR3 loop spans 14 amino acids. CDR1 is SEHNR, CDR2 FQNEAQ, per germline (reference sequence). The CDR3 here is CASSSRRPNNEQFF. CDR3 nucleotides: TGTGCCAGCAGCTCACGACGCCCGAACAATGAGCAGTTCTTC.

In this sample, this clonotype turned up many times. The rearrangement uses TRBV28 and TRBJ2-7; D gene ambiguous. The CDR3 has 13 amino acids. CDR1 is MDHEN, CDR2 SYDVKM, per germline. The germline V and J ends were trimmed by 3 bases and 2 bases, with 8 bases remaining between them. This CDR3 reads CASSFTRPYEQYF. The CDR3 DNA is TGTGCCAGCAGTTTCACTCGACCCTACGAGCAGTACTTC. The full variable domain, completed using reference TRBV28 and TRBJ2-7, is DVKVTQSSRYLVKRTGEKVFLECVQDMDHENMFWYRQDPGLGLRLIYFSYDVKMKEKGDIPEGYSVSREKKERFSLILESASTNQTSMYLCASSFTRPYEQYFGPGTRLTVT.

The chain uses TRBV19 and TRBJ2-5; 7 bases fit TRBD1. CDR1 LNHDA and CDR2 SQIVND come from the germline V gene (reference sequence). The CDR3 loop spans 16 amino acids. V was clipped by 3 bases and J by 3 bases; unmatched bases: 10. The CDR3 bases are TGTGCCAGTAGTATCCGGCCGGGACAGATTAAAGAGACCCAGTACTTC. Translation: CASSIRPGQIKETQYF.

This chain uses TRBV30 with TRBJ2-7; D is possibly TRBD1 (6 bases). V lost 3 bases to trimming and J lost 3 bases, with 15 bases between them. This CDR3 is built from 14 residues. The germline gives CDR1 GTSNPN, CDR2 SVGIG (reference sequence). The CDR3 here is CAWRGARALYEQYF. CDR3 sequence (DNA): TGTGCCTGGAGGGGGGCCAGGGCCCTCTACGAGCAGTACTTC.

The V call is TRBV5-1, the J call TRBJ1-1; 8 bases map to TRBD1. Per the germline V gene, CDR1 is SGHRS and CDR2 is YFSETQ. The CDR3 spans 15 residues. The J segment lost 4 bases and the V segment lost 0 bases, leaving 5 bases of the junction unmatched. The CDR3 DNA reads TGCGCCAGCAGCTTGGGAGCAGGGGGCATCACTGAAGCTTTCTTT. Protein: CASSLGAGGITEAFF.

The table lists this clonotype with a few counts. This rearrangement joins TRBV6-1 to TRBJ1-6; D is perhaps TRBD1 (5 bases). This CDR3 has 14 amino acids. V was cut by 7 bases and J by 9 bases, with 16 bases left in between. Per the germline V gene, CDR1 is MNHNS and CDR2 is SASEGT. CDR3 nucleotides: TGTGCCAGCACCACCCCCACCGGGGGTTCACCCCTCCACTTT. This translates into CASTTPTGGSPLHF.

The chain has TRBV24-1 and TRBJ2-5; unclear D gene. Germline CDR1 KGHDR, CDR2 SFDVKD. The CDR3 is 13 residues long. Trimming cost V 4 bases and J 7 bases, with 12 bases left between them. The CDR3 loop reads CATSDGAAGTQYF. In DNA form, the CDR3 reads TGTGCCACCAGTGACGGTGCGGCAGGGACCCAGTACTTC.

The V and J genes are TRBV6-1 and TRBJ1-5, with a weak D call TRBD1 (5 bases). V lost 4 bases, J lost 2 bases, and 15 bases lay in between. The CDR3 consists of 16 residues. CDR1 and CDR2 from the germline V gene are MNHNS and SASEGT. This CDR3 is CASSAKTASRNQPQHF. The DNA of the CDR3 is TGTGCCAGCAGTGCAAAGACAGCAAGCCGCAATCAGCCCCAGCATTTT.

This chain uses TRBV20-1 with TRBJ1-1, with 8 bases that match TRBD1. Germline CDR1 and CDR2: DFQATT and SNEGSKA (reference sequence). The CDR3 consists of 15 residues. The J segment lost 7 bases and the V segment lost 1 base, leaving 11 bases of the junction unmatched. The CDR3 reads CSARVFDRGVGEAFF. The CDR3 DNA reads TGCAGTGCTAGAGTCTTTGACAGGGGAGTAGGTGAAGCTTTCTTT.

This chain uses TRBV19 with TRBJ2-2, with D possibly TRBD2 on 5 matching bases. CDR1 LNHDA and CDR2 SQIVND come from the germline V gene (reference sequence). Trimming stripped 4 bases from V and 3 bases from J, with 15 bases between. The length of the CDR3 is 16 residues. The CDR3 spells CASSTRGPAHTGELFF. In DNA form, the CDR3 reads TGTGCCAGTAGTACCCGCGGGCCAGCCCACACCGGGGAGCTGTTTTTT.

This clonotype has at least ten counts. The V call is TRBV28, the J call TRBJ1-2; D possibly corresponds to TRBD1 (5 bases). V was clipped by 8 bases and J by 4 bases, with 20 bases between them. Germline-derived CDR1 and CDR2 are MDHEN and SYDVKM. The CDR3 sequence is 15 residues long. The CDR3 is CASFAGTERLYGYTF. The CDR3 DNA reads TGTGCCAGCTTCGCAGGGACGGAAAGGCTCTATGGCTACACCTTC.

This clonotype came up a few times. V and J are TRBV6-1 and TRBJ1-5, with a possible D match to TRBD1 (5 bases). This CDR3 contains 14 residues. Per germline, CDR1 MNHNS and CDR2 SASEGT. Trimming removed 3 bases from V and 1 base from J, with 7 bases in between. DNA for the CDR3: TGTGCCAGCAGTGAGAGGGGAAGCAATCAGCCCCAGCATTTT. Its protein product is CASSERGSNQPQHF.

V usage is TRBV19 and J usage is TRBJ2-2; possibly TRBD1 for D (5 bases). Trimming took 11 bases from V and 5 from J, leaving 18 bases between them. There are 14 residues in the CDR3. Germline V gives CDR1 LNHDA, CDR2 SQIVND (reference sequence). CDR3 in DNA: TGTGCCGTCCAGGGTACCGGTTGGACCGGGGAGCTGTTTTTT. It encodes CAVQGTGWTGELFF.

This clonotype was counted ten times or more. The chain couples TRBV12-3 or TRBV12-4 to TRBJ2-4; D possibly corresponds to TRBD1 (6 bases). Trimming shortened V by 3 bases and J by 8 bases, and 14 bases separated the two germline ends. The CDR3 has 14 residues. CDR3 residues: CASSFTGNFYIQYF. In DNA form, the CDR3 reads TGTGCCAGCAGTTTTACAGGGAATTTTTACATTCAGTACTTC.

The sample holds many counts of this clonotype. The chain combines TRBV6-2 or TRBV6-3 with TRBJ1-1; D remains unclear. Per germline, CDR1 MNHEY and CDR2 SVGEGT. The CDR3 runs to 11 residues. The V end was cut by 6 bases, the J end by 2 bases, with 4 bases between. CDR3: CASRFNTEAFF. The DNA of the CDR3 is TGTGCCAGCAGGTTCAACACTGAAGCTTTCTTT.

Ten or more counts support this clonotype. The V gene is TRBV27, the J gene TRBJ1-1; TRBD1 matches at 10 bases. The germline gives CDR1 MNHEY, CDR2 SMNVEV (reference sequence). This CDR3 has 12 residues. The junction had 5 bases not matched to a gene; V was cut back by 6 bases and J by 10 bases. The CDR3 nucleotides read TGTGCCAGCAGCCCAAGACAGGGGGCAGCTTTCTTT. It translates to CASSPRQGAAFF.

As regards this clonotype: One base away lies a much larger clone, so this may be a sequencing read error. The genes are TRBV2 and TRBJ2-5, with D perhaps being TRBD1 or TRBD2 (5 bases each). Looked up from germline, CDR1 is SNHLY and CDR2 is FYNNEI. This CDR3 spans 15 amino acids. DNA for the CDR3: TGTGTCAGCAGGGACCCCTCACCTGGCTTAGAGACCCAGTACTTC. This codes for CVSRDPSPGLETQYF.

This clonotype showed up just a few times. This chain joins TRBV10-3 and TRBJ1-1; D gene uncertain. Germline CDR1 ENHRY, CDR2 SYGVKD. This CDR3 contains 13 residues. Between the trimmed V and J ends, which lost 4 bases and 3 bases, there was a span of 9 bases. CDR3 nucleotides: TGTGCCATCAGTGCTGGGCTTGACACTGAAGCTTTCTTT. As protein: CAISAGLDTEAFF.